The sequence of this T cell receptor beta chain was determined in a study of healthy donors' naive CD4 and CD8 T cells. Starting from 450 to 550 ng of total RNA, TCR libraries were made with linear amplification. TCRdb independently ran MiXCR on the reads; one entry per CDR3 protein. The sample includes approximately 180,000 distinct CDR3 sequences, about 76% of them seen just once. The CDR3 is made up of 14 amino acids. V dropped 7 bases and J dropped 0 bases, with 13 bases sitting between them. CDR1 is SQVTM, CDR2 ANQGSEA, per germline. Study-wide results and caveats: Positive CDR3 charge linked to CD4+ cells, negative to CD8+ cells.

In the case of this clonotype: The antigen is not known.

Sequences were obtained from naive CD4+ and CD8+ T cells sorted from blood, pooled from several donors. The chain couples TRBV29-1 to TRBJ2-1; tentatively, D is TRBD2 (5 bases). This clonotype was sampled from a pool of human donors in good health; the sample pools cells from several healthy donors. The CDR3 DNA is TGCAGCGACATTAGCGAGAGCTCCTACAATGAGCAGTTCTTC. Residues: CSDISESSYNEQFF.